This TCR beta chain was sequenced during a study of T cell changes during pregnancy in multiple sclerosis. Produced via immunoSEQ multiplex PCR; TCRdb's table is partial and in-frame only. Seen here are under 50,000 clones, less than 95% observed once, and the top ten hold approximately 2.9%. The CDR3 is made up of 18 amino acids. V dropped 5 bases and J dropped 2; count of bases not matched to a gene: 17. The germline CDR1 and CDR2 sequences are SEHNR and FQNEAQ (reference sequence). The sequence derives from a female donor with multiple sclerosis, enrolled in a pregnancy study. This chain joins TRBV7-9 and TRBJ2-7; TRBD1 matches 8 bases. This material consisted of CD8+ T cells from peripheral blood mononuclear cells, taken in the second trimester of pregnancy. The CDR3, as DNA: TGTGCCAGCAGCACCAACAGGGGGACGCACTCAATCCCCTACGAGCAGTACTTC. The encoded protein is CASSTNRGTHSIPYEQYF.